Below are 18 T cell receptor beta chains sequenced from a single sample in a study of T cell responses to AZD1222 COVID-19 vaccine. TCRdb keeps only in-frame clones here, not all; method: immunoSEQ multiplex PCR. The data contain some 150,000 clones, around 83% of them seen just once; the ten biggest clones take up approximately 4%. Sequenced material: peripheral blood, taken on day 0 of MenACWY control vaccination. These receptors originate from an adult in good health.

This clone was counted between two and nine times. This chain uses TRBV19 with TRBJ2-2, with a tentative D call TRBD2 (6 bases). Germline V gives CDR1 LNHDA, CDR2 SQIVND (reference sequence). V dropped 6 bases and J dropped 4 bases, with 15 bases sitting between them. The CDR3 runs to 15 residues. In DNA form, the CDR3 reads TGTGCCAGTAGATTTCGGGACTTCTCCACCGGGGAGCTGTTTTTT. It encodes CASRFRDFSTGELFF.

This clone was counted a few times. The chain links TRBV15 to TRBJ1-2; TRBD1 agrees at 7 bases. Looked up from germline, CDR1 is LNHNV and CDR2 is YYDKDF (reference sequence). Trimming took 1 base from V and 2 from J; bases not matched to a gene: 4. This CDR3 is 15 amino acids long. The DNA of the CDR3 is TGTGCCACCAGCAGAGTTCACAGGGGAAACTATGGCTACACCTTC. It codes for CATSRVHRGNYGYTF.

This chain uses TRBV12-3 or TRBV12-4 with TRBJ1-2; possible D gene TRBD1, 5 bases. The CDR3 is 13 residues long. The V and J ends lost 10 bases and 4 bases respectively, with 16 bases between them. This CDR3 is CATSRGGGYGYTF. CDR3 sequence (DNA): TGTGCCACCTCTCGGGGGGGAGGCTATGGCTACACCTTC.

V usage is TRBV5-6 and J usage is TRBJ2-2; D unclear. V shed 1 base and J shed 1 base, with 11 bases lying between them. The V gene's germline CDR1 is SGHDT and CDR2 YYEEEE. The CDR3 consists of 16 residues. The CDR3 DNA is TGTGCCAGCAGCTTGCTGGGCGTTCGGAACACCGGGGAGCTGTTTTTT. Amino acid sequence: CASSLLGVRNTGELFF.

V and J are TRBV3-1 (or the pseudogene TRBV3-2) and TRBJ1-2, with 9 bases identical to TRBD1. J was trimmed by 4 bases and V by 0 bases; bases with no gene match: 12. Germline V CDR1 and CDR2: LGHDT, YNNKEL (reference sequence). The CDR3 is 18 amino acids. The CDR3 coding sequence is TGTGCCAGCAGCCAAGACGCCTTCACAGGGGGCAGGTCCTATGGCTACACCTTC. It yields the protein CASSQDAFTGGRSYGYTF.

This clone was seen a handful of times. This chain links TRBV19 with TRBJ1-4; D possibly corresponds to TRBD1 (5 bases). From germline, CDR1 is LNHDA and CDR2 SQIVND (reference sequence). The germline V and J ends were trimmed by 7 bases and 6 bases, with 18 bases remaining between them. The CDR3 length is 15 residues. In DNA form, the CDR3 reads TGTGCCAGTAACCCCACCCCAAGGGGCGATGAAAAACTGTTTTTT. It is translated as CASNPTPRGDEKLFF.

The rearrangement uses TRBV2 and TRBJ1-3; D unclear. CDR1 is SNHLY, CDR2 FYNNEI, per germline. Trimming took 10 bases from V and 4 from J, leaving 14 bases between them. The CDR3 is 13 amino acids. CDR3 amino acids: CATIRSEGNTIYF. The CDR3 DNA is TGTGCCACCATTCGGAGCGAAGGAAACACCATATATTTT.

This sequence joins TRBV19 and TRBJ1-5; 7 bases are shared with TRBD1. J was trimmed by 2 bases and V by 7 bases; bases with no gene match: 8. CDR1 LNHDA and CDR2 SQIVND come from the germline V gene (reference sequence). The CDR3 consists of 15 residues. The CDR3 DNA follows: TGTGCCAGTATCGCCGACAGGGACGGCAATCAGCCCCAGCATTTT. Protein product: CASIADRDGNQPQHF. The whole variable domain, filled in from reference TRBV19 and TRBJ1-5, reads DGGITQSPKYLFRKEGQNVTLSCEQNLNHDAMYWYRQDPGQGLRLIYYSQIVNDFQKGDIAEGYSVSREKKESFPLTVTSAQKNPTAFYLCASIADRDGNQPQHFGDGTRLSIL.

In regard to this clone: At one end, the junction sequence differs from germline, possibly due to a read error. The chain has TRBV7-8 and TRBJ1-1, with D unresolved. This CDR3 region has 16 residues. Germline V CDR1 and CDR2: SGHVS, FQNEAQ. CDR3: CASSLIGPAGNTEAFF. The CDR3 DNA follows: TGTGCTAGCAGCTTAATAGGGCCGGCTGGGAACACTGAAGCTTTCTTT.

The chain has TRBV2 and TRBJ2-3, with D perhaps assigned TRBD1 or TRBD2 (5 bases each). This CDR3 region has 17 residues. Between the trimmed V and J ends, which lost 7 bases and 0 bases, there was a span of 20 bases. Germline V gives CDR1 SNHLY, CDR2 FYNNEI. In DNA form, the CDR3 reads TGTGCCAGCACGGCCCTTCTGGGGGTTTCTAGCACAGATACGCAGTATTTT. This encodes CASTALLGVSSTDTQYF. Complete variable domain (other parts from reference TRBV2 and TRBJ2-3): EPEVTQTPSHQVTQMGQEVILRCVPISNHLYFYWYRQILGQKVEFLVSFYNNEISEKSEIFDDQFSVERPDGSNFTLKIRSTKLEDSAMYFCASTALLGVSSTDTQYFGPGTRLTVL.

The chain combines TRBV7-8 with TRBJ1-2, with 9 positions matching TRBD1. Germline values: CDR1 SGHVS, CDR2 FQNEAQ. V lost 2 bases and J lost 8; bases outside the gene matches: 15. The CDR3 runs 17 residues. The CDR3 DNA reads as TGTGCCAGCAGCTTACGGTCAACAGGGGGCGACTTGTACGGCTACACCTTC. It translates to CASSLRSTGGDLYGYTF. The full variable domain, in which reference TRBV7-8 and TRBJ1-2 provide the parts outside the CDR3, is GAGVSQSPRYKVAKRGQDVALRCDPISGHVSLFWYQQALGQGPEFLTYFQNEAQLDKSGLPSDRFFAERPEGSVSTLKIQRTQQEDSAVYLCASSLRSTGGDLYGYTFGSGTRLTVV.

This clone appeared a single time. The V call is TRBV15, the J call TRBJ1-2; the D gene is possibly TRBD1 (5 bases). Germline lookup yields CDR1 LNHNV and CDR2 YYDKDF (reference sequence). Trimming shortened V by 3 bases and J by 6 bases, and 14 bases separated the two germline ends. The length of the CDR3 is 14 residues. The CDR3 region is CATSSDQGPNGYTF. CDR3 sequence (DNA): TGTGCCACCAGCAGTGATCAGGGACCTAATGGCTACACCTTC.

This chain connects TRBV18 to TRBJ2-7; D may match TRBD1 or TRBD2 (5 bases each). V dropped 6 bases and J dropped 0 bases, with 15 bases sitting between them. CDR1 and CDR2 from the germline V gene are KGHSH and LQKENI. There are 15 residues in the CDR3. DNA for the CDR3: TGTGCCAGCTCCTTGGGTGGGGACCCCTCCTACGAGCAGTACGTC. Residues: CASSLGGDPSYEQYV.

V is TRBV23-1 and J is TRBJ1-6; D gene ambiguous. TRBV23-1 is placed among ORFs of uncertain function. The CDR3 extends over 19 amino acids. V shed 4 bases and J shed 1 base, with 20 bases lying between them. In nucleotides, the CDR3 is TGCGCCAGCAGTCTCTATAAAGTGGTCTCGGGATCCTATAATTCACCCCTCCACTTT. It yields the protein CASSLYKVVSGSYNSPLHF.

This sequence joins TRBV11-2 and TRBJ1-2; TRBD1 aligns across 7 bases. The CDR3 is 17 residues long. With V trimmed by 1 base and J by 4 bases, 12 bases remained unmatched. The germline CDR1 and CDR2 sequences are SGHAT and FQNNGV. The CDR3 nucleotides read TGTGCCAGCAGCTTAGCCCCAGGGGGTATGGAAATCTATGGCTACACCTTC. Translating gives CASSLAPGGMEIYGYTF.

CDR3 amino acids: CASSKGGAPTLTGELFF. In nucleotides, the CDR3 is TGTGCCAGCAGCAAGGGGGGGGCGCCGACTCTTACCGGGGAGCTGTTTTTT. The chain is built from TRBV9 and TRBJ2-2; possible D gene TRBD2, 7 bases. The ends were cut back, 4 bases at V and 5 bases at J, with 21 bases in the middle. Germline V gene data show CDR1 as SGDLS and CDR2 as YYNGEE. The CDR3 sequence is 17 residues long.

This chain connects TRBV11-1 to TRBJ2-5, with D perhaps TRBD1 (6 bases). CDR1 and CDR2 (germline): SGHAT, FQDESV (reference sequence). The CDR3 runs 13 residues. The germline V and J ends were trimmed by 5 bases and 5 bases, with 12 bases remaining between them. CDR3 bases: TGTGCCAGCAGCCCCGGGACAAGCGAGACCCAGTACTTC. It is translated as CASSPGTSETQYF. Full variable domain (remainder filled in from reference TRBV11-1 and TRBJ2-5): EAEVAQSPRYKITEKSQAVAFWCDPISGHATLYWYRQILGQGPELLVQFQDESVVDDSQLPKDRFSAERLKGVDSTLKIQPAELGDSAMYLCASSPGTSETQYFGPGTRLLVL.

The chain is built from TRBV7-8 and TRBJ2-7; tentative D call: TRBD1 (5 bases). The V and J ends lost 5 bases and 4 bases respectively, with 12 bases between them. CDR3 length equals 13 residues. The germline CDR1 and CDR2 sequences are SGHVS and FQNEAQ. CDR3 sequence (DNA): TGTGCCAGCAGCCGACGACAGTCTTACGAGCAGTACTTC. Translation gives CASSRRQSYEQYF.